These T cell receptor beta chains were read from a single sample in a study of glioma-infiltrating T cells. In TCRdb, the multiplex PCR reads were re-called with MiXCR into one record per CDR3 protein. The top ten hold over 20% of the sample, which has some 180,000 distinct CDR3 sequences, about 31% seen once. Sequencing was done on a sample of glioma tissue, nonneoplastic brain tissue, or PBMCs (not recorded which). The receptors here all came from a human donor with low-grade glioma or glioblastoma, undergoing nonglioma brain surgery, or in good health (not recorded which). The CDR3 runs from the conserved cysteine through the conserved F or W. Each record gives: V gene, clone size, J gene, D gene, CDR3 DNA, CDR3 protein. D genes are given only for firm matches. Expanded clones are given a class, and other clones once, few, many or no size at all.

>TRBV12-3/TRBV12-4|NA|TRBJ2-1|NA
TGTGCCAGCATCCGCGGATATGAGCAGTTCTTC
CASIRGYEQFF
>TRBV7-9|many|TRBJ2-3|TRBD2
TGTGCCAGCAGAAATTCGGGGGGAGATACGCAGTATTTT
CASRNSGGDTQYF
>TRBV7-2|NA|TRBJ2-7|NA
TGTGCCAGCAGCTTTAGAAGGGCAGGCTCCTACGAGCAGTACTTC
CASSFRRAGSYEQYF
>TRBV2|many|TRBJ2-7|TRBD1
TGTGCCAGCAGTGTAGGGGGCTACTCCTACGAGCAGTACTTC
CASSVGGYSYEQYF
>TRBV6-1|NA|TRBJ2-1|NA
TGTGCCAGCTCACGTGACACTTACAATGAGCAGTTCTTC
CASSRDTYNEQFF
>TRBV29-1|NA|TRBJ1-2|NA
TGCAGCGTTGAAGATCTTTACCAGGCGATTAACTATGGCTACACCTTC
CSVEDLYQAINYGYTF
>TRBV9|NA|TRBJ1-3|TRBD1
TGTGCCAGCAGTGGACAGGGCCCGAGCTCTAGAAACACCATATATTTT
CASSGQGPSSRNTIYF
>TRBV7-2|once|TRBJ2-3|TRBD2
TGTGCCAGCAGCCCTAGCGGGAGTACTAGCGCAGATACGCAGTATTTT
CASSPSGSTSADTQYF
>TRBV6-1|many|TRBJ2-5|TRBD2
TGTGCCAGCAGCTCTACGACTAGCGGGAGTGAGAAAGAGACCCAGTACTTC
CASSSTTSGSEKETQYF
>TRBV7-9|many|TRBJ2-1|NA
TGTGCCAGCAGCTTAGCGTTGATAGCCGATGAGCAGTTCTTC
CASSLALIADEQFF
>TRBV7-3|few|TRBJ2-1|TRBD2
TGTGCCAGCAGCTTGTGGTCCGGACTAGCGGGAGGGGACAATGAGCAGTTCTTC
CASSLWSGLAGGDNEQFF
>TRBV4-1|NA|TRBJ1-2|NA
TGCGGCAGCTCGGGAGGTACCGGGACGGCAATACACAGAAACTATGGATACACCTTC
CGSSGGTGTAIHRNYGYTF
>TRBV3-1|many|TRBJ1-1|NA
TGTGCCAGCAGCCAAGGAGACACTGAAGCTTTCTTT
CASSQGDTEAFF
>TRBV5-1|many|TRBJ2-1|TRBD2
TGCGCCAGCAGCCCTGCCTTTAGCGGGAGGGATGAGCAGTTCTTC
CASSPAFSGRDEQFF
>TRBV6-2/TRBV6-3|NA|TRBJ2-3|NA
TGTGCCAGCAGTCCTATCGGAAGCACAGATACGCAGTATTTT
CASSPIGSTDTQYF
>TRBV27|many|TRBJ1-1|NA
TGTGCCAGCAGTTTGTCCACTCAGGGGAGCACTGAAGCTTTCTTT
CASSLSTQGSTEAFF
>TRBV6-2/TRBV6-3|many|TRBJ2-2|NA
TGTGCCAGCACCGATCCCTCCGAGGAGCTGTTTTTT
CASTDPSEELFF
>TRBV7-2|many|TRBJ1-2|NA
TGTGCCAGCAGCGGTCCAGGCTGGGGCTACACCTTC
CASSGPGWGYTF
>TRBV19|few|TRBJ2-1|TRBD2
TGTGCCAGTAGTCCTACCCAAGGACTAGCGGGAGGTAGCAATGAGCAGTTCTTC
CASSPTQGLAGGSNEQFF
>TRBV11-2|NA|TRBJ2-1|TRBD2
TGTGCCAGCGGAGACGGGAGGGCCCCTGGCGAGCAGTTCTTC
CASGDGRAPGEQFF
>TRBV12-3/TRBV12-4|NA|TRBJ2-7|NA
TGTGCCAGCAGTCGGGGACCTTACGAGCAGTACTTC
CASSRGPYEQYF
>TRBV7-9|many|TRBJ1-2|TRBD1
TGTGCCAGCATCGAGAAATCGGACAGGACCCTCTACTATGGCTACACCTTC
CASIEKSDRTLYYGYTF
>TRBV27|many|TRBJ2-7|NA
TGTGCCAGCAGTACCGGATTTCGCGAGCAGTACTTC
CASSTGFREQYF
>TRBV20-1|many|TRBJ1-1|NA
TGCAGTGCTAGAGGCTCTCAGGCAGAAGCTTTCTTT
CSARGSQAEAFF
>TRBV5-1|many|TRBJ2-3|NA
TGTGCCAGCTCACCAGGAGATACGCAGTATTTT
CASSPGDTQYF
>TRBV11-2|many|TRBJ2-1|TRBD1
TGTGCCAGCAGCTCCGTCCGTGGACAGGTCCGTATTGACTTC
CASSSVRGQVRIDF
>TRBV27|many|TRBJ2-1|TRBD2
TGTGCCAGCAGTTTAGGCGTCCTAGCGGGAGTCGATGAGCAGTTCTTC
CASSLGVLAGVDEQFF
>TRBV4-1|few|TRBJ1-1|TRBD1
TGCGCCAGCAGCCCGGACAGGGTAAACACTGAAGCTTTCTTT
CASSPDRVNTEAFF
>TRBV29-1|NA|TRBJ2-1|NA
TGCAGCGTTGGGGGACCTTACAATGAGCAGTTCTTC
CSVGGPYNEQFF
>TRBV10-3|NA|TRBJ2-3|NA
TGTGCCATCAGGCCAGGGAGCACAGATACGAAGTATTTT
CAIRPGSTDTKYF
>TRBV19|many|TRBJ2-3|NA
TGTGCCAGTAGCCCTGGGACGGGATACACAGATACGCAGTATTTT
CASSPGTGYTDTQYF
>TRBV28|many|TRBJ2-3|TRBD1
TGTGCCAGCAGGAACCCGGGACAGATCACAGATACGCAGTATTTT
CASRNPGQITDTQYF
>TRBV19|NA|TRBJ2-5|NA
TGTGCCAGTAAGTCGGGAACCCAAGAGACCCAGTACTTC
CASKSGTQETQYF
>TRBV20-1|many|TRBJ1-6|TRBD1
TGCAGTGCGGAGGACAGGGGGCGGGATAATTCACCCCTCCACTTT
CSAEDRGRDNSPLHF
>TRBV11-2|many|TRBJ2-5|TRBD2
TGTGCCAGCAGCCTACCGTATAGCGGGAGTAGGGAGACCCAGTACTTC
CASSLPYSGSRETQYF
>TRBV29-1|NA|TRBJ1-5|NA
TGCAGCGTTGAAGTTTCCGGGGATCAGCCCCAGCATTTT
CSVEVSGDQPQHF
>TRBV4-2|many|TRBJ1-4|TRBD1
TGTGCCAGCAGCCAAGATCGACAGGGAGTTGGCGAAAAACTGTTTTTT
CASSQDRQGVGEKLFF
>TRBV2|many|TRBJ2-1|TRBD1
TGTGCCAGCAGTGAAACGGGACAGAGCTCCTACAATGAGCAGTTCTTC
CASSETGQSSYNEQFF
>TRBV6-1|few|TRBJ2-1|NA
TGTGCCAGCAGGATAAGCGGGCCTGCCCTGAACAATGAGCAGTTCTTC
CASRISGPALNNEQFF
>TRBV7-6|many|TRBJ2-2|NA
TGTGCCAGCCGTCGGGAGTCGGGCACCGGGGAGCTGTTTTTT
CASRRESGTGELFF
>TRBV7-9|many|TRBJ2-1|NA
TGTGCCAGCTCGTGGGCTAATGAGCAGTTCTTC
CASSWANEQFF
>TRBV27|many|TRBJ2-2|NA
TGTGCCGCCTCGTCGAGAACCGGGGAGCTGTTTTTT
CAASSRTGELFF
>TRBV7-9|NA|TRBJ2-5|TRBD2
TGTGCCAGCAGCCCGGGACTAGCGGGGGTACGAGAGACCCAGTACTTC
CASSPGLAGVRETQYF
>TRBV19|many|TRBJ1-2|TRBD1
TGTGCCAGTAGTAAGAGCGACAGGGAGTTTTATGGCTACACCTTC
CASSKSDREFYGYTF
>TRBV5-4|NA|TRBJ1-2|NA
TGTGCCAGCAGTTTGGGTGGGGACACGGCTAACTATGGCTACACCTTC
CASSLGGDTANYGYTF
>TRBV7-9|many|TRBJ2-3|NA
TGTGCCAGCACGATCCGGACCACAGATACGCAGTATTTT
CASTIRTTDTQYF
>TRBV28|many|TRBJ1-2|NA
TGTGCCAGCAGTTTAGGCCGGGGTTCCTTCTATGGCTACACCTTC
CASSLGRGSFYGYTF
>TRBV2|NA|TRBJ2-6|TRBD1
TGTGCCAGCAGATCGGGACAGGGGGGATCAAGAGGGGCCAACGTCCTGACTTTC
CASRSGQGGSRGANVLTF
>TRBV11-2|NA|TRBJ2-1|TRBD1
TGTGCCAGCAGCCCAGGGACAGGGGGCTTTGACAATGAGCAGTTCTTC
CASSPGTGGFDNEQFF
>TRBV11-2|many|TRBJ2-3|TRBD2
TGTGCCAGCAGCCACCGGACTAGCGGGAGGACAGATACGCAGTATTTT
CASSHRTSGRTDTQYF
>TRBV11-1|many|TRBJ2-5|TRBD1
TGTGCCAGCAGCCGCAGGGGGTTAGCAGAGACCCAGTACTTC
CASSRRGLAETQYF